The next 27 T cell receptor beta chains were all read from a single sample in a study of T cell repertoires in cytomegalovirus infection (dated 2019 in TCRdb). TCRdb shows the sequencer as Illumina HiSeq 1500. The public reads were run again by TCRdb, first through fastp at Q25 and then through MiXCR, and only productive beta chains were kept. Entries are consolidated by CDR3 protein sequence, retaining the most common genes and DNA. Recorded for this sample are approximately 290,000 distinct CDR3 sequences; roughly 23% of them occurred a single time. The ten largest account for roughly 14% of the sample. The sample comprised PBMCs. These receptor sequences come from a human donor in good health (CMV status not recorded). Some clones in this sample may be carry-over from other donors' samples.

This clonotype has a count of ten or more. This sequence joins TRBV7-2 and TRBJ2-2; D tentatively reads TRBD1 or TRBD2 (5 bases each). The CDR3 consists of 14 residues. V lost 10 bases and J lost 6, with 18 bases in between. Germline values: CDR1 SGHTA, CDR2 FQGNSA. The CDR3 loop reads CATRDPRQPGELFF. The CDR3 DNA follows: TGTGCCACCCGGGACCCTCGTCAGCCCGGGGAGCTGTTTTTT.

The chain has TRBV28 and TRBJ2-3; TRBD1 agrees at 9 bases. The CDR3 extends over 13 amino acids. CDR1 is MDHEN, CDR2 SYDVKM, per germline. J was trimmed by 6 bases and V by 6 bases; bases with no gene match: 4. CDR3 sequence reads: CASRGQGWDTQYF. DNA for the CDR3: TGTGCCAGCAGAGGACAGGGGTGGGATACGCAGTATTTT.

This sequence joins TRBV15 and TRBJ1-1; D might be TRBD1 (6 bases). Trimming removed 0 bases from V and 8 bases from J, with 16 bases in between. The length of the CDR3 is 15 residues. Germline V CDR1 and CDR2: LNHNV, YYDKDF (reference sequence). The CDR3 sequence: CATSRDFAGAGEAFF. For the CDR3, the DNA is TGTGCCACCAGCAGAGATTTCGCGGGGGCGGGGGAAGCTTTCTTT.

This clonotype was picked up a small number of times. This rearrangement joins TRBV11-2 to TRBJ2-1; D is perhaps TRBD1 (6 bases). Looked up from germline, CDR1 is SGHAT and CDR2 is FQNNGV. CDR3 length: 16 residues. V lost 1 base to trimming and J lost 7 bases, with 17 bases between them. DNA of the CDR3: TGTGCCAGCAGCTTAGGAGACAGGCAATGGAGGAATGAGCAGTTCTTC. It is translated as CASSLGDRQWRNEQFF.

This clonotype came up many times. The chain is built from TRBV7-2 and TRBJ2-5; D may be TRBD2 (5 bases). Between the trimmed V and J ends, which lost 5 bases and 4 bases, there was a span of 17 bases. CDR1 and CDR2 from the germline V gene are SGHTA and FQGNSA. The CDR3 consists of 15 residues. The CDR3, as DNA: TGTGCCAGCAGCATTAGCCGGGGAACTAGAGAGACCCAGTACTTC. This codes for CASSISRGTRETQYF.

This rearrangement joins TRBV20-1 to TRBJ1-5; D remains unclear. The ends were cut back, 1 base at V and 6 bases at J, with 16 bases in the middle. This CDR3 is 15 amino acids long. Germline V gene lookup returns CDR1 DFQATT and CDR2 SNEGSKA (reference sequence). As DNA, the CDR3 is TGCAGTGCTAGAGGAGCAGCCAGGCACGGTCAGCCCCAGCATTTT. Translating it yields CSARGAARHGQPQHF.

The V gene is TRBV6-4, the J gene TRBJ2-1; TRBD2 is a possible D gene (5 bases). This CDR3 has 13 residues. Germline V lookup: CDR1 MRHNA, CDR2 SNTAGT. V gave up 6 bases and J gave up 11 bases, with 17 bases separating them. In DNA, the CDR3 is TGTGCCAGCAGCGAGGACGGAGGCTTTAAGCAGTTCTTC. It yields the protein CASSEDGGFKQFF.

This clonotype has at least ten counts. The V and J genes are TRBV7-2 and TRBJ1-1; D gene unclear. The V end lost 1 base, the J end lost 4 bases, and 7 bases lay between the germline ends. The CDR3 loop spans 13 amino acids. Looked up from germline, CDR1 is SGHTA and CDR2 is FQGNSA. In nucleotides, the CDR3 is TGTGCCAGCAGCTTAGATGTCTCCACTGAAGCTTTCTTT. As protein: CASSLDVSTEAFF.

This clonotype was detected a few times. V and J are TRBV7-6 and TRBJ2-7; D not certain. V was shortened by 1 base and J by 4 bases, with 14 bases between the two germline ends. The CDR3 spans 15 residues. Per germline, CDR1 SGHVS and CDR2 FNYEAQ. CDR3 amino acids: CASSLDSASGYEQYF. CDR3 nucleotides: TGTGCCAGCAGCTTAGATTCCGCGAGTGGATACGAGCAGTACTTC.

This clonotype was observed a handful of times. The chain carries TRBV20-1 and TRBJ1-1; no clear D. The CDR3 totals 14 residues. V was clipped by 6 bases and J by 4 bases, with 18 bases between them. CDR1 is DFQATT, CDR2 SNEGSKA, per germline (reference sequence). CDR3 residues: CSATRFLWSTEAFF. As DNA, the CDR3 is TGCAGTGCCACCCGGTTTCTGTGGTCCACTGAAGCTTTCTTT.

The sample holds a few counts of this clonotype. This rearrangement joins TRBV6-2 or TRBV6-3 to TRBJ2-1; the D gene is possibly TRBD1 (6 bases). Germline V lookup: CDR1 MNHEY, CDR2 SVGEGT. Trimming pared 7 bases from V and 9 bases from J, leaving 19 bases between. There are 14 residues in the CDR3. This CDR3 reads CASTRQAQAGEQFF. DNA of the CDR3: TGTGCCAGCACTAGACAGGCCCAGGCTGGTGAGCAGTTCTTC.

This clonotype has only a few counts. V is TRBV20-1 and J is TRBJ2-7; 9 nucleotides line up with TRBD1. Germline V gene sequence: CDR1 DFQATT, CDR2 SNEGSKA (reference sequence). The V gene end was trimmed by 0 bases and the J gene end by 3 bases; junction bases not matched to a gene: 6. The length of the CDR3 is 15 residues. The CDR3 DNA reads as TGCAGTGCTAGAGATCCCGGACAGGGGATCTACGAGCAGTACTTC. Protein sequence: CSARDPGQGIYEQYF.

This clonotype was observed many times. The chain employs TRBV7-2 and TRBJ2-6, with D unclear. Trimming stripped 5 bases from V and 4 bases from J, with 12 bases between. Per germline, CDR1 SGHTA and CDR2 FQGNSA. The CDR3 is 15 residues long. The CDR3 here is CASSHRTGGANVLTF. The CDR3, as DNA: TGTGCCAGCAGCCACCGGACGGGCGGGGCCAACGTCCTGACTTTC.

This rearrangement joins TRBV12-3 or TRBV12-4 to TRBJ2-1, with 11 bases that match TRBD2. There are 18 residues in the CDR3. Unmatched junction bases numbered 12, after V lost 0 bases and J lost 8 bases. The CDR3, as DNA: TGTGCCAGCAGTTTAGCTGCATTAGCGGGGGGGCCATTTGATGAGCAGTTCTTC. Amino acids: CASSLAALAGGPFDEQFF.

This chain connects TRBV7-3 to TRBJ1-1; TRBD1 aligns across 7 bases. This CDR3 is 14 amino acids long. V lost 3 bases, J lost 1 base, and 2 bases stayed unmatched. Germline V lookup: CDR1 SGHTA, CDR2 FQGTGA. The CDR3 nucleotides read TGTGCCAGCAGCTTCGGACAGGAGAACACTGAAGCTTTCTTT. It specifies CASSFGQENTEAFF.

In nucleotides, the CDR3 is TGCAGTGCTCGATCGGACGGGGAGACCCAGTACTTC. Translated, it gives CSARSDGETQYF. The chain has TRBV20-1 and TRBJ2-5; no definite D call. V was pared by 5 bases and J by 5 bases, with 12 bases between. The CDR3 sequence is 12 residues long. CDR1 is DFQATT and CDR2 is SNEGSKA in the germline V gene (reference sequence).

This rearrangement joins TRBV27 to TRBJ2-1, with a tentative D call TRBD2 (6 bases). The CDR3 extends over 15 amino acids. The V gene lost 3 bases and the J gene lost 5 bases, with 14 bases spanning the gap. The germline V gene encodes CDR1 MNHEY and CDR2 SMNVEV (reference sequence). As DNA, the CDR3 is TGTGCCAGCAGTTTCGGTGGGAGGACGCACAATGAGCAGTTCTTC. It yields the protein CASSFGGRTHNEQFF.

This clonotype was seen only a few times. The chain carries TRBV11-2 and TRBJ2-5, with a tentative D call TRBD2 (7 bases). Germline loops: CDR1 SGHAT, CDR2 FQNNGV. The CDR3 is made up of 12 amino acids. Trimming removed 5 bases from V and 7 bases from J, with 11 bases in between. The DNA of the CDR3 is TGTGCCAGCAGCCCGGGGGGCCCGACCCAGTACTTC. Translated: CASSPGGPTQYF.

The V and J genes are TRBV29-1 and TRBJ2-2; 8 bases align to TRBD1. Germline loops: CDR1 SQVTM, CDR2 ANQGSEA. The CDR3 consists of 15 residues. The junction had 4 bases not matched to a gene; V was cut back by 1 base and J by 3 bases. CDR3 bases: TGCAGCGTTGAAGGGACAGGGAGGCACACCGGGGAGCTGTTTTTT. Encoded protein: CSVEGTGRHTGELFF.

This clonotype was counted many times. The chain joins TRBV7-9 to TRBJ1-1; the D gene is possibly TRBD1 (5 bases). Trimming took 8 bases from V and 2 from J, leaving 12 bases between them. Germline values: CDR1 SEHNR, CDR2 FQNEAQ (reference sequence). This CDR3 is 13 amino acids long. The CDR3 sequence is CASSIGTNTEAFF. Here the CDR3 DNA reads TGTGCCAGCTCCATTGGGACCAACACTGAAGCTTTCTTT.

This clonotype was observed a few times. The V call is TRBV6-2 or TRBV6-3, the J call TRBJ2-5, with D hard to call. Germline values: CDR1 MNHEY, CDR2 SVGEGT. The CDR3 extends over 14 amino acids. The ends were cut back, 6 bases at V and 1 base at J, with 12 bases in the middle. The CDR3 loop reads CASRRTLTQETQYF. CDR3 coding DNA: TGTGCCAGCAGACGGACCCTTACCCAAGAGACCCAGTACTTC.

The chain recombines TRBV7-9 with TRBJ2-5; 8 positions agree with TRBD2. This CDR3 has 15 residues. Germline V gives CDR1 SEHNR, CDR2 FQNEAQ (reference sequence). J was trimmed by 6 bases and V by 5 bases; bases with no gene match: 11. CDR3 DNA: TGTGCCAGCAGCACGGGGGGGCCACCGCGACAGACCCAGTACTTC. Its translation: CASSTGGPPRQTQYF.

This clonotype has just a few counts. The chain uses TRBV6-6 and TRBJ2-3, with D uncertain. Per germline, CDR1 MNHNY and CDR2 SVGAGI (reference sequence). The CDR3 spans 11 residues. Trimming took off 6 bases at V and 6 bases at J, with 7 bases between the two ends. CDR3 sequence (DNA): TGTGCCAGCAGGCCCTCTGATACGCAGTATTTT. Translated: CASRPSDTQYF.

The chain's CDR3 is CSATEGTGGVHGYTF. In DNA, the CDR3 is TGCAGTGCCACCGAAGGGACAGGGGGCGTCCATGGCTACACCTTC. The V gene is TRBV20-1, the J gene TRBJ1-2, with 12 nucleotides matching TRBD1. The germline V gene encodes CDR1 DFQATT and CDR2 SNEGSKA (reference sequence). The CDR3 length is 15 residues. The V and J ends lost 6 bases and 6 bases, in that order; junction bases with no gene match: 11.

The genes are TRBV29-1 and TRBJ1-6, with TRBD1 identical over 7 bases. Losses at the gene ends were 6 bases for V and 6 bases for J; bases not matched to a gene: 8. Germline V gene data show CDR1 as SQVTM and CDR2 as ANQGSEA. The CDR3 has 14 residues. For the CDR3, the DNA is TGCAGCGTACGACGACAGGGACCTAATTCACCCCTCCACTTT. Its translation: CSVRRQGPNSPLHF.

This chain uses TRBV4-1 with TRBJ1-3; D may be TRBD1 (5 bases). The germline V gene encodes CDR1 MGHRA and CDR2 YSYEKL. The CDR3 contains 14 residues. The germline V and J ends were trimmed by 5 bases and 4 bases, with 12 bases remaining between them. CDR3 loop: CASSSQGYGNTIYF. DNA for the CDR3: TGCGCCAGCAGCTCTCAGGGATACGGAAACACCATATATTTT.

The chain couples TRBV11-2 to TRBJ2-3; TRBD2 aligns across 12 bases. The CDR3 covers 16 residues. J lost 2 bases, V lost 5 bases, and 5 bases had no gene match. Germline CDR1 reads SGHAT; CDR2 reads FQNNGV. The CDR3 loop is CASSPGLAGNTDTQYF. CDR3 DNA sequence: TGTGCCAGCAGCCCTGGACTAGCGGGGAACACAGATACGCAGTATTTT.